The 7 T cell receptor beta chains in this list originate from one sample, sequenced in a study of T cell clones after liver transplantation. The protocol was immunoSEQ multiplex PCR, while the TCRdb copy is restricted to in-frame clones and leaves out a portion. The sample holds some 34,000 clones, around 94% seen once. The sample in question was CD8+ T cells from blood, obtained 12 months after liver transplant. Receptor source: a human patient who received a liver transplant. Some T cells may be supplied by the graft donor.

The chain links TRBV28 to TRBJ2-1, with D perhaps assigned TRBD1 or TRBD2 (5 bases each). The V end lost 7 bases, the J end lost 8 bases, and 18 bases lay between the germline ends. This CDR3 has 14 amino acids. CDR1 MDHEN and CDR2 SYDVKM come from the germline V gene. CDR3 amino acids: CASNSGRRGHEQFF. Written as DNA, the CDR3 is TGTGCCAGCAACTCTGGACGCCGGGGCCATGAGCAGTTCTTC.

This chain links TRBV29-1 with TRBJ1-2; maybe TRBD1 (5 bases). This CDR3 is built from 12 residues. V was shortened by 3 bases and J by 4 bases, with 9 bases between the two germline ends. Germline values: CDR1 SQVTM, CDR2 ANQGSEA. The CDR3 DNA reads TGCAGCGTTGATGGGGACCTCTATGGCTACACCTTC. This encodes CSVDGDLYGYTF.

The rearrangement uses TRBV13 and TRBJ1-2; maybe TRBD1 (5 bases). The CDR3 has 15 residues. The V and J ends lost 1 base and 1 base respectively, with 10 bases between them. CDR1 is PRHDT and CDR2 is FYEKMQ in the germline V gene (reference sequence). In DNA, the CDR3 is TGTGCCAGCAGCTTAGTCGGGACCGATAACTATGGCTACACCTTC. Its protein product is CASSLVGTDNYGYTF.

The V gene is TRBV5-4, the J gene TRBJ2-3; 9 positions agree with TRBD2. Per the germline V gene, CDR1 is SGHNT and CDR2 is YYREEE (reference sequence). J lost 1 base, V lost 1 base, and 10 bases had no gene match. The CDR3 runs 18 residues. The CDR3 reads CASSLRVSGSFGTDTQYF. The CDR3 DNA reads TGTGCCAGCAGCTTGAGGGTTAGCGGGAGTTTCGGCACAGATACGCAGTATTTT.

The V and J genes are TRBV2 and TRBJ1-5; D unclear. Per germline, CDR1 SNHLY and CDR2 FYNNEI. The length of the CDR3 is 13 residues. The V gene lost 8 bases and the J gene lost 3 bases, with 11 bases spanning the gap. The CDR3 DNA is TGTGCCAGCGGAGGACGGGTCAATCAGCCCCAGCATTTT. It specifies CASGGRVNQPQHF.

The genes are TRBV4-1 and TRBJ2-7, with D maybe TRBD1 (6 bases). Germline CDR1 and CDR2: MGHRA and YSYEKL. This CDR3 is built from 16 residues. V shed 0 bases and J shed 0 bases, with 12 bases lying between them. CDR3 residues: CASSQEEGGFSYEQYF. DNA of the CDR3: TGCGCCAGCAGCCAAGAGGAAGGGGGTTTCTCCTACGAGCAGTACTTC.

This clone was detected once. This chain connects TRBV27 to TRBJ1-2; 7 positions agree with TRBD1. The CDR3 is 12 amino acids. In germline, CDR1 is MNHEY, CDR2 SMNVEV (reference sequence). V shed 2 bases and J 6 bases; nucleotides not matched to a gene: 0. The CDR3 reads CASSLTGDGYTF. The CDR3 DNA reads as TGTGCCAGCAGTTTAACAGGGGATGGCTACACCTTC.